The 30 T cell receptor beta chains presented below share a single source sample, sequenced in a study of T cell responses to AZD1222 COVID-19 vaccine. Assay used: immunoSEQ multiplex PCR; TCRdb lists only in-frame clones, some missing. The data show 90,000 to 120,000 clones, around 95% seen once. The sample was peripheral blood, taken on day 0 of AZD1222 vaccination. The receptors here all came from an adult in good health.

The gene calls are TRBV12-3 or TRBV12-4 and TRBJ1-1, with D possibly being TRBD1 (5 bases). This CDR3 is 12 amino acids long. V was cut by 6 bases and J by 10 bases, with 15 bases left in between. The CDR3 nucleotides read TGTGCCAGCAGCCTCGGACACCCTGGAGCTTTCTTT. Translating it yields CASSLGHPGAFF.

The chain uses TRBV7-9 and TRBJ2-7, with D tentatively TRBD2 (5 bases). Germline loops: CDR1 SEHNR, CDR2 FQNEAQ (reference sequence). Between the trimmed V and J ends, which lost 1 base and 0 bases, there was a span of 7 bases. The CDR3 has 14 amino acids. The CDR3 here is CASSLGSGSYEQYF. DNA for the CDR3: TGTGCCAGCAGCTTAGGAAGCGGCTCCTACGAGCAGTACTTC.

The V call is TRBV7-9, the J call TRBJ2-1; TRBD1 or TRBD2 may be the D gene (5 bases each). Germline-derived CDR1 and CDR2 are SEHNR and FQNEAQ (reference sequence). The CDR3 covers 14 residues. Deletions cut 8 bases from V and 1 base from J, with 12 bases between. CDR3 amino acids: CASGWGGSYNEQFF. Written as DNA, the CDR3 is TGTGCCAGCGGGTGGGGCGGGTCCTACAATGAGCAGTTCTTC.

The V gene is TRBV30, the J gene TRBJ2-2; unclear D gene. Trimming took off 3 bases at V and 4 bases at J, with 12 bases between the two ends. Germline CDR1 is GTSNPN and CDR2 is SVGIG (reference sequence). This CDR3 is 14 amino acids long. This CDR3 is CAWSKDFLTGELFF. The CDR3 region has the DNA TGTGCCTGGAGCAAGGATTTCCTCACCGGGGAGCTGTTTTTT. Drawing the rest from reference TRBV30 and TRBJ2-2, the complete variable domain is SQTIHQWPATLVQPVGSPLSLECTVEGTSNPNLYWYRQAAGRGLQLLFYSVGIGQISSEVPQNLSASRPQDRQFILSSKKLLLSDSGFYLCAWSKDFLTGELFFGEGSRLTVL.

The chain carries TRBV7-3 and TRBJ2-5, with D perhaps TRBD1 or TRBD2 (5 bases each). Germline CDR1 reads SGHTA; CDR2 reads FQGTGA. The V and J ends lost 1 base and 5 bases respectively, with 14 bases between them. The CDR3 contains 15 residues. The CDR3 DNA reads TGTGCCAGCAGCTTAAATGGGGGTGACCTGGAGACCCAGTACTTC. It yields the protein CASSLNGGDLETQYF.

The V and J genes are TRBV28 and TRBJ1-4; possible D gene TRBD1, 5 bases. This CDR3 is 14 amino acids long. The germline gives CDR1 MDHEN, CDR2 SYDVKM. Trimming took 3 bases from V and 3 from J, leaving 8 bases between them. CDR3 sequence reads: CASSFGAPNEKLFF. The CDR3 nucleotides are TGTGCCAGCAGTTTCGGGGCACCTAATGAAAAACTGTTTTTT.

V usage is TRBV27 and J usage is TRBJ2-2, with 12 positions matching TRBD2. Losses at the gene ends were 4 bases for V and 6 bases for J; bases not matched to a gene: 0. CDR1 is MNHEY and CDR2 is SMNVEV in the germline V gene (reference sequence). This CDR3 region has 14 residues. The DNA for the CDR3 is TGTGCCAGCAGTTGGACTAGCGGGGCCGGGGAGCTGTTTTTT. Protein: CASSWTSGAGELFF.

J is TRBJ1-2 and V is TRBV10-1; D is perhaps TRBD1 (6 bases). V dropped 0 bases and J dropped 4 bases, with 21 bases sitting between them. The CDR3 consists of 18 residues. Germline loops: CDR1 WNHNN, CDR2 SYGVQD (reference sequence). The DNA of the CDR3 is TGCGCCAGCAGTGAGTCGAAGCGACAGGAGTGTTCCCCCTATGGCTACACCTTC. Translation: CASSESKRQECSPYGYTF.

This clone has only one observation. This rearrangement joins TRBV27 to TRBJ1-2, with a weak D call TRBD1 (5 bases). Germline V gives CDR1 MNHEY, CDR2 SMNVEV (reference sequence). The CDR3 spans 14 residues. The germline V and J ends were trimmed by 5 bases and 4 bases, with 14 bases remaining between them. CDR3 protein: CASSQRQPPYGYTF. The DNA for the CDR3 is TGTGCCAGCAGTCAAAGACAGCCCCCCTATGGCTACACCTTC.

This sequence joins TRBV7-2 and TRBJ1-2; D is uncertain. CDR3 size: 16 residues. Deletions cut 3 bases from V and 7 bases from J, with 21 bases between. Per germline, CDR1 SGHTA and CDR2 FQGNSA. In DNA, the CDR3 is TGTGCCAGCAGCTTTAGACCCTCGGGAGGTGGTGCTGGCTACACCTTC. Protein: CASSFRPSGGGAGYTF.

The rearrangement joins TRBV3-1 (or the pseudogene TRBV3-2) to TRBJ1-5, with TRBD1 matching 7 bases. Germline CDR1 is LGHDT and CDR2 is YNNKEL (reference sequence). The CDR3 is 15 residues long. After removal of 2 bases from V and 5 bases from J, the junction contained 6 bases not matched to a gene. CDR3 DNA sequence: TGTGCCAGCAGCCAAACAGGGGACCCAGATCAGCCCCAGCATTTT. Its protein is CASSQTGDPDQPQHF.

This clone was seen a single time. This chain joins TRBV3-1 (or the pseudogene TRBV3-2) and TRBJ2-2; tentative D call: TRBD1 (5 bases). This CDR3 is 15 amino acids long. The V gene's germline CDR1 is LGHDT and CDR2 YNNKEL (reference sequence). With 4 bases removed from V and 5 bases from J, the gap between germline ends came to 14 bases. CDR3 DNA sequence: TGTGCCAGCAGCCCCTGGACAACGTCTACCGGGGAGCTGTTTTTT. Its protein is CASSPWTTSTGELFF.

The chain joins TRBV5-1 to TRBJ1-1; no reliable D call. The CDR3 covers 15 residues. The ends were cut back, 0 bases at V and 5 bases at J, with 14 bases in the middle. From germline, CDR1 is SGHRS and CDR2 YFSETQ. The CDR3 region is CASSLGGNLGTEAFF. CDR3 nucleotide sequence: TGCGCCAGCAGCTTGGGCGGGAACCTGGGGACTGAAGCTTTCTTT.

This chain's CDR3 is CASSPGLLETQYF. CDR3 nucleotides: TGTGCCAGCAGCCCGGGACTCCTGGAGACCCAGTACTTC. The chain employs TRBV27 and TRBJ2-5, with TRBD2 as a possible D gene (6 bases). V was shortened by 6 bases and J by 5 bases, with 13 bases between the two germline ends. The germline V gene encodes CDR1 MNHEY and CDR2 SMNVEV (reference sequence). The length of the CDR3 is 13 residues.

This clone was seen a handful of times. V gene TRBV12-3 or TRBV12-4 combines with J gene TRBJ1-2; the D is unclear. With 5 bases removed from V and 3 bases from J, the gap between germline ends came to 7 bases. This CDR3 region has 12 residues. This CDR3 reads CASSRSDYGYTF. CDR3 nucleotide sequence: TGTGCCAGCAGTCGTAGTGACTATGGCTACACCTTC.

The table lists this clone with a few counts. The V and J genes are TRBV5-6 and TRBJ2-2; no reliable D call. Trimming cost V 1 base and J 6 bases, with 10 bases left between them. CDR1 is SGHDT, CDR2 YYEEEE, per germline. CDR3 length: 14 amino acids. The CDR3, as DNA: TGTGCCAGCAGCTTGTTGGGCTACCCCGGGGAGCTGTTTTTT. Amino acids: CASSLLGYPGELFF.

This clone came up a few times. The chain carries TRBV4-1 and TRBJ1-5; possibly TRBD1 for D (5 bases). The V gene's germline CDR1 is MGHRA and CDR2 YSYEKL. V lost 0 bases and J lost 7, with 16 bases in between. The CDR3 consists of 16 residues. The CDR3 region is CASSQDLGRVQQPQHF. The CDR3 DNA is TGCGCCAGCAGCCAAGATCTGGGCAGGGTCCAACAGCCCCAGCATTTT.

V is TRBV5-1 and J is TRBJ1-2; tentative D call: TRBD1 (5 bases). V was cut by 0 bases and J by 6 bases, with 12 bases left in between. This CDR3 contains 14 residues. CDR1 and CDR2 from the germline V gene are SGHRS and YFSETQ. The CDR3 is CASSLGVQEDGYTF. The CDR3 DNA is TGCGCCAGCAGCTTGGGGGTACAGGAAGATGGCTACACCTTC.

The gene calls are TRBV4-3 and TRBJ1-5, with D perhaps matching TRBD1 (6 bases). The CDR3 spans 14 residues. Germline V gives CDR1 LGHNA, CDR2 YSLEER. Trimming took off 3 bases at V and 6 bases at J, with 12 bases between the two ends. CDR3 in DNA: TGCGCCAGCAGCCACCTACAGGGAGGTCAGCCCCAGCATTTT. Amino acids: CASSHLQGGQPQHF.

V and J are TRBV30 and TRBJ1-5, with D perhaps matching TRBD1 (6 bases). The CDR3 length is 13 residues. The germline V and J ends were trimmed by 0 bases and 4 bases, with 7 bases remaining between them. Per the germline V gene, CDR1 is GTSNPN and CDR2 is SVGIG (reference sequence). The CDR3 DNA follows: TGTGCCTGGAGTGTTCAGGGGAATCAGCCCCAGCATTTT. Its translation: CAWSVQGNQPQHF.

The chain couples TRBV5-1 to TRBJ2-7; 7 bases map to TRBD1. The CDR3 contains 16 residues. Germline V gene data show CDR1 as SGHRS and CDR2 as YFSETQ. V gave up 1 base and J gave up 4 bases; unmatched junction bases: 11. The CDR3 is CASSLSTTGFGYEQYF. CDR3 bases: TGCGCCAGCAGCTTGTCCACGACAGGGTTTGGGTACGAGCAGTACTTC.

CDR3 bases: TGTGCCAGCAGGGACTCTTTGACAGGGTCGTACGAGCAGTACTTC. Translating gives CASRDSLTGSYEQYF. V and J are TRBV27 and TRBJ2-7; 7 positions match TRBD1. The CDR3 is 15 amino acids. The germline V gene has CDR1 MNHEY and CDR2 SMNVEV (reference sequence). After removal of 6 bases from V and 4 bases from J, the junction contained 12 bases not matched to a gene.

CDR3 nucleotide sequence: TGTGCCAGCAGCCACCAGGTGCGAATTCCAACTAATGAAAAACTGTTTTTT. Translation: CASSHQVRIPTNEKLFF. The J gene is TRBJ1-4, the V gene TRBV16, with unresolved D. This CDR3 region has 17 residues. The V end lost 3 bases, the J end lost 0 bases, and 14 bases lay between the germline ends. Per germline, CDR1 KGHSY and CDR2 FQNENV.

The chain links TRBV10-1 to TRBJ2-2; the D call may be TRBD1 or TRBD2 (5 bases each). In germline, CDR1 is WNHNN, CDR2 SYGVQD (reference sequence). This CDR3 has 13 amino acids. V lost 6 bases and J lost 6, with 11 bases in between. The chain's CDR3 is CASRVGTAGELFF. The DNA of the CDR3 is TGCGCCAGCAGGGTGGGGACCGCCGGGGAGCTGTTTTTT.

Written as DNA, the CDR3 is TGCGCCAGCAGCCAGCGGACAGGGGGCGACCCGAACACCGGGGAGCTGTTTTTT. Translated, it gives CASSQRTGGDPNTGELFF. The rearrangement uses TRBV4-1 and TRBJ2-2; 11 bases map to TRBD1. The CDR3 sequence is 18 residues long. Trimming removed 3 bases from V and 0 bases from J; junction bases left unmatched: 6. The germline gives CDR1 MGHRA, CDR2 YSYEKL.

The chain recombines TRBV7-3 with TRBJ2-6, with a possible D match to TRBD1 (5 bases). Trimming pared 4 bases from V and 2 bases from J, leaving 9 bases between. Per the germline V gene, CDR1 is SGHTA and CDR2 is FQGTGA. The CDR3 runs to 15 residues. The CDR3 DNA reads as TGTGCCAGCAGCTCTCAGGGTGCTGGGGCCAACGTCCTGACTTTC. Protein: CASSSQGAGANVLTF. The whole variable domain, filled in from reference TRBV7-3 and TRBJ2-6, reads GAGVSQTPSNKVTEKGKYVELRCDPISGHTALYWYRQSLGQGPEFLIYFQGTGAADDSGLPNDRFFAVRPEGSVSTLKIQRTERGDSAVYLCASSSQGAGANVLTFGAGSRLTVL.

The V gene is TRBV5-1, the J gene TRBJ2-1, with 13 bases matching TRBD2. This CDR3 contains 15 residues. CDR1 is SGHRS, CDR2 YFSETQ, per germline. J lost 7 bases, V lost 4 bases, and 5 bases had no gene match. Here the CDR3 DNA reads TGCGCCAGCAGCCACGGACTAGCGGGAGATAATGAGCAGTTCTTC. Translated: CASSHGLAGDNEQFF.

This clone was picked up a small number of times. This rearrangement joins TRBV5-1 to TRBJ2-2; 8 nucleotides line up with TRBD2. CDR1 and CDR2 from the germline V gene are SGHRS and YFSETQ. The CDR3 length is 16 residues. V lost 3 bases to trimming and J lost 4 bases; unmatched junction nucleotides: 8. The CDR3 DNA follows: TGCGCCAGCAGCTCCCCGACTAGCGTGGCCACCGGGGAGCTGTTTTTT. It yields the protein CASSSPTSVATGELFF.

This chain joins TRBV9 and TRBJ2-2; D is possibly TRBD1 or TRBD2 (5 bases each). The CDR3 sequence is 15 residues long. The germline CDR1 and CDR2 sequences are SGDLS and YYNGEE. V dropped 0 bases and J dropped 6 bases, with 12 bases sitting between them. The CDR3 here is CASSVAGWGSGELFF. CDR3 nucleotide sequence: TGTGCCAGCAGCGTAGCAGGATGGGGGTCCGGGGAGCTGTTTTTT.

V gene TRBV11-1 combines with J gene TRBJ2-2, with 7 bases fitting TRBD1. Trimming cost V 2 bases and J 4 bases; bases outside gene matches: 4. The CDR3 is 15 residues long. Germline CDR1 SGHAT, CDR2 FQDESV (reference sequence). The CDR3 sequence is CASSLPTGATGELFF. CDR3 bases: TGTGCCAGCAGCTTACCAACAGGGGCCACCGGGGAGCTGTTTTTT.